The 9 T cell receptor beta chains below come from one sample, sequenced in a study of human T cells and chemical hapten exposure. Using its own MiXCR run on the RACE reads, TCRdb lists one record per CDR3 protein. The sample has about 73,000 distinct CDR3 sequences, about 9% seen once. The time point was: patch test 2, 6 weeks after DPC sensitization. As to treatment: therapeutic diphenylcyclopropenone sensitization with weekly scalp DPC. This specimen was whole blood, taken in connection with sensitization to the hapten diphenylcyclopropenone (DPC). Every receptor here comes from a woman in her forties or fifties with alopecia areata. Some clones in this sample may be carry-over from other donors' samples.

In this sample, this clonotype turned up a few times. The chain is built from TRBV4-1 and TRBJ2-3; a possible D gene is TRBD2 (7 bases). Per germline, CDR1 MGHRA and CDR2 YSYEKL. The V end was cut by 0 bases, the J end by 0 bases, with 10 bases between. The CDR3 runs to 16 residues. CDR3 sequence reads: CASSQDAGASTDTQYF. DNA of the CDR3: TGCGCCAGCAGCCAAGATGCGGGGGCAAGCACAGATACGCAGTATTTT.

The chain is built from TRBV29-1 and TRBJ2-7; the D is unclear. Trimming cost V 4 bases and J 6 bases, with 13 bases left between them. The CDR3 consists of 12 residues. Germline-derived CDR1 and CDR2 are SQVTM and ANQGSEA. This CDR3 is CSVAEGKAEQYF. The DNA for the CDR3 is TGCAGCGTTGCGGAAGGGAAAGCCGAGCAGTACTTC.

This clonotype has at least ten counts. This chain uses TRBV12-3 or TRBV12-4 with TRBJ2-1; D unclear. The CDR3 length is 10 residues. The germline V and J ends were trimmed by 3 bases and 9 bases, with 3 bases remaining between them. CDR3 region: CASSFGEQFF. The DNA for the CDR3 is TGTGCCAGCAGTTTCGGTGAGCAGTTCTTC.

This clonotype was counted only a few times. V is TRBV20-1 and J is TRBJ1-2; D not resolved. Germline assignment: CDR1 DFQATT and CDR2 SNEGSKA (reference sequence). The CDR3 has 13 residues. V was clipped by 3 bases and J by 0 bases, with 8 bases between them. CDR3 nucleotide sequence: TGCAGTGCTAGGTCGCCTTCTAACTATGGCTACACCTTC. Residues: CSARSPSNYGYTF.

The chain links TRBV28 to TRBJ2-1, with D perhaps TRBD2 (5 bases). Germline V gene sequence: CDR1 MDHEN, CDR2 SYDVKM. V lost 6 bases and J lost 2, with 17 bases in between. The CDR3 runs to 16 residues. The chain's CDR3 is CASSTWAGTTYNEQFF. Written as DNA, the CDR3 is TGTGCCAGCAGCACATGGGCGGGTACTACCTACAATGAGCAGTTCTTC.

This clonotype was counted ten times or more. The chain is built from TRBV5-6 and TRBJ2-5; D gene ambiguous. Germline loops: CDR1 SGHDT, CDR2 YYEEEE. V dropped 2 bases and J dropped 0 bases, with 8 bases sitting between them. The CDR3 runs to 14 residues. CDR3 protein: CASSFEAYQETQYF. The CDR3 DNA reads TGTGCCAGCAGCTTCGAAGCGTACCAAGAGACCCAGTACTTC.

There are a few counts of this clonotype. The chain is built from TRBV5-1 and TRBJ2-6; D may be TRBD1 or TRBD2 (5 bases each). The V gene lost 0 bases and the J gene lost 1 base, with 14 bases spanning the gap. There are 18 residues in the CDR3. Germline lookup yields CDR1 SGHRS and CDR2 YFSETQ. Here the CDR3 reads CASSLGGTSLSGANVLTF. The CDR3, as DNA: TGCGCCAGCAGCTTGGGGGGGACCTCTCTATCTGGGGCCAACGTCCTGACTTTC.

This clonotype was observed at least ten times. The chain recombines TRBV7-2 with TRBJ2-3; 12 bases line up with TRBD2. V was clipped by 4 bases and J by 3 bases; unmatched bases: 2. Per germline, CDR1 SGHTA and CDR2 FQGNSA. The CDR3 consists of 15 residues. For the CDR3, the DNA is TGTGCCAGCAGCTCTACTAGCGGGGGGACAGATACGCAGTATTTT. Protein product: CASSSTSGGTDTQYF. Full variable domain (remainder filled in from reference TRBV7-2 and TRBJ2-3): GAGVSQSPSNKVTEKGKDVELRCDPISGHTALYWYRQSLGQGLEFLIYFQGNSAPDKSGLPSDRFSAERTGGSVSTLTIQRTQQEDSAVYLCASSSTSGGTDTQYFGPGTRLTVL.

The table lists this clonotype with a few counts. This chain links TRBV27 with TRBJ1-4, with a possible D match to TRBD1 (6 bases). Trimming cost V 3 bases and J 0 bases, with 11 bases left between them. Germline CDR1 MNHEY, CDR2 SMNVEV (reference sequence). The CDR3 spans 16 residues. CDR3 sequence: CASSLARGATNEKLFF. The CDR3 DNA reads TGTGCCAGCAGTTTGGCGAGGGGGGCAACTAATGAAAAACTGTTTTTT.